This entry lists 32 T cell receptor beta chains sequenced from one sample in a study of beta chain features in type 1 diabetes. Study-level points and caveats: Among patients with Type 1 diabetes, TCRB CDR3s were moderately but significantly shorter in every one of the four CD4+ subsets.

Every isolated RNA sample was fully reverse transcribed, so sequencing captured expressed TCRB transcripts. TCRdb's copy holds only in-frame clones and misses some; the assay was immunoSEQ multiplex PCR. The table includes about 700,000 clones, over 10% detected once. Their target antigens are unknown. Sequences were obtained from naive CD4+ T cells from blood. Receptor source: a man between 18 and 29 years old with type 1 diabetes.

This clone showed up just a few times. The chain combines TRBV6-5 with TRBJ1-1, with 8 bases that match TRBD1. Germline V gene sequence: CDR1 MNHEY, CDR2 SVGAGI. The CDR3 is 13 amino acids. Unmatched junction bases numbered 7, after V lost 6 bases and J lost 7 bases. The CDR3 coding sequence is TGTGCCAGCAGCGTGGGACAGGCGCTTGAAGCTTTCTTT. Its translation: CASSVGQALEAFF.

This clone has just a few counts. The V and J genes are TRBV29-1 and TRBJ2-7, with D perhaps matching TRBD1 or TRBD2 (5 bases each). Germline V lookup: CDR1 SQVTM, CDR2 ANQGSEA. The ends were cut back, 3 bases at V and 1 base at J, with 13 bases in the middle. CDR3 length: 14 amino acids. CDR3 loop: CSVDIGAASYEQYF. The CDR3 region has the DNA TGCAGCGTTGATATCGGGGCTGCTTCCTACGAGCAGTACTTC.

This clone was detected only a few times. The CDR3 DNA reads as TGCGCCAGCAGCATTCGTCAGGGGGGAAATTCACCCCTCCACTTT. Protein product: CASSIRQGGNSPLHF. The rearrangement links TRBV5-1 to TRBJ1-6; 7 bases fit TRBD1. Unmatched junction bases numbered 8, after V lost 4 bases and J lost 7 bases. Germline V gene data show CDR1 as SGHRS and CDR2 as YFSETQ. The CDR3 extends over 15 amino acids.

This clone was counted between two and nine times. The chain couples TRBV7-8 to TRBJ1-2; no definite D call. Germline CDR1 and CDR2: SGHVS and FQNEAQ. The CDR3 sequence is 14 residues long. The V end lost 1 base, the J end lost 3 bases, and 9 bases lay between the germline ends. CDR3 in DNA: TGTGCCAGCAGCTTAGGCAGGTTAGACTATGGCTACACCTTC. Translation gives CASSLGRLDYGYTF. The full variable domain, its missing parts supplied by reference TRBV7-8 and TRBJ1-2, is GAGVSQSPRYKVAKRGQDVALRCDPISGHVSLFWYQQALGQGPEFLTYFQNEAQLDKSGLPSDRFFAERPEGSVSTLKIQRTQQEDSAVYLCASSLGRLDYGYTFGSGTRLTVV.

V is TRBV19 and J is TRBJ2-1, with D possibly TRBD1 on 6 matching bases. CDR1 is LNHDA, CDR2 SQIVND, per germline (reference sequence). The CDR3 has 14 residues. Between the trimmed V and J ends, which lost 3 bases and 5 bases, there was a span of 11 bases. CDR3 sequence: CASSIWGLDNEQFF. Written as DNA, the CDR3 is TGTGCCAGTAGTATCTGGGGGCTCGACAATGAGCAGTTCTTC.

This clone was counted between two and nine times. The chain has TRBV28 and TRBJ2-1; 9 bases are a match to TRBD2. J was trimmed by 4 bases and V by 6 bases; bases with no gene match: 7. Germline V CDR1 and CDR2: MDHEN, SYDVKM. The CDR3 is 15 amino acids. CDR3 loop: CASSSQRGAYNEQFF. The CDR3 DNA follows: TGTGCCAGCAGCTCCCAGCGGGGGGCTTACAATGAGCAGTTCTTC.

The chain has TRBV11-3 and TRBJ2-7; 9 nucleotides agree with TRBD1. Per the germline V gene, CDR1 is SGHNT and CDR2 is YENEEA. The CDR3 is 16 amino acids. V lost 3 bases, J lost 5 bases, and 11 bases stayed unmatched. CDR3 sequence: CASSLARGQGFDEQYF. The CDR3 DNA is TGTGCCAGCAGCTTGGCTAGGGGACAGGGTTTCGACGAGCAGTACTTC.

In its sample, this clone was seen a few times. J is TRBJ2-7 and V is TRBV2; D perhaps matches TRBD1 (5 bases). Trimming removed 3 bases from V and 6 bases from J, with 18 bases in between. Germline V lookup: CDR1 SNHLY, CDR2 FYNNEI. This CDR3 spans 15 amino acids. This CDR3 is CASSDQGTGLSEQYF. CDR3 in DNA: TGTGCCAGCAGTGACCAGGGTACGGGTTTATCCGAGCAGTACTTC.

The CDR3 DNA sequence: TGTGCCAGCAGTTGGGGTACTAGGGGGGAGACCCAGTACTTC. As protein: CASSWGTRGETQYF. This rearrangement joins TRBV27 to TRBJ2-5, with D maybe TRBD1 (6 bases). This CDR3 has 14 amino acids. V shed 4 bases and J shed 5 bases, with 14 bases lying between them. CDR1 is MNHEY and CDR2 is SMNVEV in the germline V gene (reference sequence).

The sample holds one count of this clone. This chain links TRBV6-5 with TRBJ2-2; D unclear. CDR3 size: 15 residues. The germline V gene encodes CDR1 MNHEY and CDR2 SVGAGI. Trimming pared 2 bases from V and 0 bases from J, leaving 7 bases between. The CDR3: CASSYDRANTGELFF. The CDR3 nucleotides read TGTGCCAGCAGTTACGACCGAGCGAACACCGGGGAGCTGTTTTTT.

The rearrangement uses TRBV6-5 and TRBJ1-5; D is possibly TRBD1 (6 bases). This CDR3 has 15 amino acids. Germline-derived CDR1 and CDR2 are MNHEY and SVGAGI. V lost 0 bases, J lost 5 bases, and 11 bases lay in between. CDR3 bases: TGTGCCAGCAGTTACTCGTACAGGGTGGATCAGCCCCAGCATTTT. It is translated as CASSYSYRVDQPQHF.

This chain links TRBV13 with TRBJ1-4; 7 bases align to TRBD1. Per germline, CDR1 PRHDT and CDR2 FYEKMQ (reference sequence). The V gene end was trimmed by 6 bases and the J gene end by 7 bases; junction bases not matched to a gene: 5. The CDR3 length is 13 residues. DNA of the CDR3: TGTGCCAGCAGAACAGGGGCTAGTGAAAAACTGTTTTTT. Its translation is CASRTGASEKLFF.

This clone was detected only a few times. CDR3 coding DNA: TGTGCCAGCAGTGGACAGGGGGCAACAGATACGCAGTATTTT. Amino acids: CASSGQGATDTQYF. The chain links TRBV2 to TRBJ2-3; 10 bases are shared with TRBD1. The CDR3 covers 14 residues. J was trimmed by 3 bases and V by 4 bases; bases with no gene match: 1. Germline V gives CDR1 SNHLY, CDR2 FYNNEI.

This clone showed up just a few times. This sequence may be a read error, since a much larger clone differs from it by one base. The rearrangement uses TRBV5-6 and TRBJ2-1, with no clear D. The CDR3 sequence is 11 residues long. Trimming took off 2 bases at V and 3 bases at J, with 0 bases between the two ends. Germline CDR1 and CDR2: SGHDT and YYEEEE. CDR3 bases: TGTGCCAGCAGCTTCTACAATGAGCAGTTCTTC. Translating it yields CASSFYNEQFF. The variable domain in full, with the rest retrieved from reference TRBV5-6 and TRBJ2-1, is DAGVTQSPTHLIKTRGQQVTLRCSPKSGHDTVSWYQQALGQGPQFIFQYYEEEERQRGNFPDRFSGHQFPNYSSELNVNALLLGDSALYLCASSFYNEQFFGPGTRLTVL.

The V call is TRBV4-1, the J call TRBJ2-7; a possible D gene is TRBD2 (6 bases). The CDR3 contains 14 residues. V dropped 2 bases and J dropped 3 bases, with 11 bases sitting between them. The germline CDR1 and CDR2 sequences are MGHRA and YSYEKL. The CDR3 sequence is CASSQTGDLYEQYF. The CDR3 bases are TGCGCCAGCAGCCAAACGGGGGACCTCTACGAGCAGTACTTC.

The chain has TRBV28 and TRBJ1-5; 7 bases are shared with TRBD1. J lost 4 bases, V lost 5 bases, and 8 bases had no gene match. The CDR3 has 15 residues. Germline values: CDR1 MDHEN, CDR2 SYDVKM. The CDR3 DNA is TGTGCCAGCAGTCCGGGGACAGTCCTAAATCAGCCCCAGCATTTT. Translation: CASSPGTVLNQPQHF.

The chain employs TRBV6-1 and TRBJ1-5, with a possible D match to TRBD1 (6 bases). V lost 4 bases and J lost 2, with 9 bases in between. Germline V lookup: CDR1 MNHNS, CDR2 SASEGT. There are 14 residues in the CDR3. This chain's CDR3 is CASSGTVGNQPQHF. Here the CDR3 DNA reads TGTGCCAGCAGTGGGACAGTAGGCAATCAGCCCCAGCATTTT.

V usage is TRBV5-1 and J usage is TRBJ2-1; 12 bases are a match to TRBD2. The trim removed 4 bases at V and 8 bases at J, leaving 13 bases unmatched. CDR3 length: 17 residues. Germline CDR1 is SGHRS and CDR2 is YFSETQ. CDR3 residues: CASSDSTSGGPTDEQFF. The CDR3 DNA reads as TGCGCCAGCAGCGACTCGACTAGCGGGGGCCCTACGGATGAGCAGTTCTTC.

This clone has just a few counts. The chain has TRBV18 and TRBJ2-5; 10 positions match TRBD1. The CDR3 is 17 amino acids. Trimming took 3 bases from V and 4 from J; bases not matched to a gene: 11. Per the germline V gene, CDR1 is KGHSH and CDR2 is LQKENI. The CDR3: CASSPRTRQGAVETQYF. The CDR3 nucleotides read TGTGCCAGCTCACCTAGGACGAGACAGGGGGCCGTAGAGACCCAGTACTTC.

A few counts support this clone. V gene TRBV29-1 combines with J gene TRBJ1-2; no clear D gene. V was cut by 1 base and J by 8 bases, with 8 bases left in between. The germline gives CDR1 SQVTM, CDR2 ANQGSEA. This CDR3 has 11 amino acids. CDR3 nucleotide sequence: TGCAGCGTTGAAGGGGGAGAAGGCTACACCTTC. Translated: CSVEGGEGYTF.

There are a few counts of this clone. This chain uses TRBV25-1 with TRBJ2-5; 12 positions match TRBD2. This CDR3 spans 17 amino acids. V dropped 0 bases and J dropped 1; count of bases not matched to a gene: 3. Germline V gives CDR1 MGHDK, CDR2 SYGVNS. The CDR3 sequence: CASSEYGTSGFQETQYF. The CDR3, as DNA: TGTGCCAGCAGTGAATACGGGACTAGCGGGTTCCAAGAGACCCAGTACTTC.

The chain has TRBV6-6 and TRBJ1-1, with D possibly matching TRBD1 (5 bases). There are 14 residues in the CDR3. Germline CDR1 and CDR2: MNHNY and SVGAGI (reference sequence). Trimming took off 6 bases at V and 8 bases at J, with 19 bases between the two ends. DNA of the CDR3: TGTGCCAGCAGCTCCCCAACCAGGGTAACCGAAGCTTTCTTT. This translates into CASSSPTRVTEAFF.

This clone came up a few times. The gene calls are TRBV5-4 and TRBJ2-7; no reliable D call. Germline values: CDR1 SGHNT, CDR2 YYREEE (reference sequence). The CDR3 has 12 residues. Trimming removed 5 bases from V and 2 bases from J, with 8 bases in between. The CDR3 sequence is CASSADAYEQYF. The CDR3 DNA reads TGTGCCAGCAGTGCAGATGCCTACGAGCAGTACTTC.

The V and J genes are TRBV29-1 and TRBJ2-3; TRBD1 might be the D (5 bases). Trimming removed 3 bases at V and 1 base at J, with 11 bases between. This CDR3 is 14 amino acids long. In germline, CDR1 is SQVTM, CDR2 ANQGSEA. CDR3 coding DNA: TGCAGCGTTGACCTTGGCAGGGGCACAGATACGCAGTATTTT. Translation: CSVDLGRGTDTQYF.

This rearrangement joins TRBV29-1 to TRBJ1-2; tentative D call: TRBD1 (6 bases). CDR3 length equals 14 residues. Trimming took 2 bases from V and 5 from J, leaving 15 bases between them. Germline V CDR1 and CDR2: SQVTM, ANQGSEA. CDR3: CSVERFTGRYGYTF. CDR3 DNA: TGCAGCGTTGAAAGGTTTACAGGGAGGTATGGCTACACCTTC.

The J gene is TRBJ2-3, the V gene TRBV30; D unresolved. V lost 4 bases and J 6 bases, leaving 8 bases between the germline ends. The CDR3 has 11 residues. The germline CDR1 and CDR2 sequences are GTSNPN and SVGIG (reference sequence). Here the CDR3 reads CAWTLVDTQYF. In nucleotides, the CDR3 is TGTGCCTGGACTCTGGTTGATACGCAGTATTTT.

V gene TRBV19 combines with J gene TRBJ1-2; 7 bases are shared with TRBD1. V shed 2 bases and J 6 bases; nucleotides not matched to a gene: 3. Germline-derived CDR1 and CDR2 are LNHDA and SQIVND (reference sequence). The CDR3 extends over 13 amino acids. CDR3 sequence (DNA): TGTGCCAGTAGTATAACAGACAGGGATGGCTACACCTTC. Translating it yields CASSITDRDGYTF.

The V and J genes are TRBV5-1 and TRBJ2-5; D ambiguous. This CDR3 spans 14 amino acids. Germline CDR1 SGHRS, CDR2 YFSETQ. V lost 3 bases and J 1 base, leaving 10 bases between the germline ends. The CDR3 DNA reads as TGCGCCAGCAGCTCGGTTTCGAGCCAAGAGACCCAGTACTTC. Its translation: CASSSVSSQETQYF.

This clone was seen a handful of times. This chain joins TRBV29-1 and TRBJ1-2, with D uncertain. The V and J ends lost 7 bases and 6 bases respectively, with 12 bases between them. The CDR3 is made up of 11 amino acids. From germline, CDR1 is SQVTM and CDR2 ANQGSEA. The CDR3 region has the DNA TGCAGCGCCCTGGCCGGAGATGGCTACACCTTC. Translated, it gives CSALAGDGYTF. Using reference TRBV29-1 and TRBJ1-2 for the parts outside the CDR3, the full variable domain is SAVISQKPSRDICQRGTSLTIQCQVDSQVTMMFWYRQQPGQSLTLIATANQGSEATYESGFVIDKFPISRPNLTFSTLTVSNMSPEDSSIYLCSALAGDGYTFGSGTRLTVV.

This clone was recorded a few times. This chain connects TRBV15 to TRBJ1-2; 10 positions match TRBD1. This CDR3 region has 15 residues. V dropped 3 bases and J dropped 0; count of bases not matched to a gene: 1. The V gene's germline CDR1 is LNHNV and CDR2 YYDKDF (reference sequence). The CDR3 sequence: CATSSGTGANYGYTF. CDR3 nucleotides: TGTGCCACCAGCAGTGGGACAGGGGCTAACTATGGCTACACCTTC.

This chain connects TRBV7-6 to TRBJ2-5; possibly TRBD2 for D (5 bases). Germline-derived CDR1 and CDR2 are SGHVS and FNYEAQ. Trimming removed 5 bases at V and 3 bases at J, with 13 bases between. The CDR3 is made up of 14 amino acids. DNA of the CDR3: TGTGCCAGCAGCCCAATCGGGGTAAAAGAGACCCAGTACTTC. Its protein is CASSPIGVKETQYF.

This chain connects TRBV7-8 to TRBJ2-5; 8 nucleotides match TRBD1. Germline CDR1 SGHVS, CDR2 FQNEAQ. This CDR3 has 15 amino acids. Germline trimming cut 5 bases from V and 1 base from J; bases unmatched to any gene: 6. CDR3 protein: CASSQDRALQETQYF. Written as DNA, the CDR3 is TGTGCCAGCAGCCAGGACAGGGCCCTCCAAGAGACCCAGTACTTC.